The 3 T cell receptor beta chains below all came from one sample that was sequenced in a study of tumor-infiltrating lymphocytes in primary liver carcinoma. Scientists recovered RNA and DNA together from roughly 18-30 mg of unsorted bulk tissue. TCR beta cDNA was reverse-transcribed from about 500 ng of total RNA. The reaction used a constant-region primer and ProtoScript II reverse transcriptase. Three-round nested multiplex PCR performed with slightly modified ARM-PCR produced the TCR beta libraries. TRBV1-TRBV30 forward primers paired with a C-beta reverse primer were used in the first two PCR rounds, which ran about 11 cycles each. Each CDR3 protein gets one entry after TCRdb re-called the multiplex PCR reads with MiXCR. The sample holds 90,000 to 150,000 distinct CDR3 sequences, around 62% seen once. Specimen: liver tumor tissue from sampling region 1. Specified subset: tumor region T1, superior pole. The receptors stem from a woman aged 60-75 years with primary liver carcinoma and hepatitis B virus infection.

This clonotype was recorded many times. This chain uses TRBV12-3 or TRBV12-4 with TRBJ2-5; TRBD1 aligns across 7 bases. The CDR3 spans 15 residues. V lost 4 bases and J lost 1; bases outside the gene matches: 6. Here the CDR3 reads CASSSQGQVQETQYF. The CDR3 bases are TGTGCCAGCAGTTCCCAAGGACAGGTCCAAGAGACCCAGTACTTC.

As regards this clonotype: The junction differs from germline at one of its ends, possibly a read error. This chain links TRBV11-3 with TRBJ2-1; no clear D. Germline V gives CDR1 SGHNT, CDR2 YENEEA. The CDR3 is 17 residues long. For the CDR3, the DNA is TGTGTCAGCATCTTAGATCCAAGATCCTCTGCCTACAATGAGCAGTTCTTC. Translated, it gives CVSILDPRSSAYNEQFF.

The table lists this clonotype with many counts. This rearrangement joins TRBV10-3 to TRBJ2-2; 15 nucleotides line up with TRBD2. Germline V gene data show CDR1 as ENHRY and CDR2 as SYGVKD. Trimming at V came to 6 bases and at J to 5 bases, leaving 1 base not matched to a gene. This CDR3 has 15 residues. CDR3 sequence (DNA): TGTGCCATCAGAGGACTAGCGGGAGGGACCGGGGAGCTGTTTTTT. This sequence encodes CAIRGLAGGTGELFF.